Listed here is a single T cell receptor (beta chain). Sequenced by immunoSEQ multiplex PCR; TCRdb stores in-frame clones only, minus some. The sample includes 300,000 to 350,000 clones, roughly 90% seen only once; the top ten take 4.5% to 5.5%. This record belongs to a study of Ad26.COV2.S vaccination and SARS-CoV-2 variants. For the study at large: Ad26.COV2.S was injected intramuscularly once or twice, 56 days apart.

The treatment denotes: some 20 received Ad26.COV2.S at low or high dose, single or two shots; five or six received placebo; per-sample allocation not given. Day 63 following the first vaccine or placebo injection was when the samples were taken. The germline CDR1 and CDR2 sequences are DFQATT and SNEGSKA (reference sequence). The trim removed 7 bases at V and 0 bases at J, leaving 10 bases unmatched. CDR3 length: 15 residues. The clonotype comes from a person aged 18 to 65 who received the Ad26.COV2.S COVID-19 vaccine or a placebo. Sequencing was performed on peripheral blood, taken in a trial of Ad26.COV2.S vaccine versus placebo. The V and J genes are TRBV20-1 and TRBJ1-1, with 8 bases aligning to TRBD1. The chain's CDR3 is CSVSDRGFMNTEAFF. The CDR3, as DNA: TGCAGTGTAAGTGACAGGGGTTTCATGAACACTGAAGCTTTCTTT.